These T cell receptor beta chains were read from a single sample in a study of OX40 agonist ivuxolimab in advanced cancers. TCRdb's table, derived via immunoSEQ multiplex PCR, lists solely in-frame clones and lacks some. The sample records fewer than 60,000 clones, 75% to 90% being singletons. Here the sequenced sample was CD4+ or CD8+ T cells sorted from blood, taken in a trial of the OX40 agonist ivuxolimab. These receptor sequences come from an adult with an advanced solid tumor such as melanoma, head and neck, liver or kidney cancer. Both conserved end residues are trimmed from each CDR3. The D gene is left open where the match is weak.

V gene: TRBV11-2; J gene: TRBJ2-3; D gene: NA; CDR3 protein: ASSTTTGPDTQY
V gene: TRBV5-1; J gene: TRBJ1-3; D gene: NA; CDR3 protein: ASSGGGSSSGNTIY
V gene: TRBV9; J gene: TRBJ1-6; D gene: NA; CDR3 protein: ASSTRTSPLH
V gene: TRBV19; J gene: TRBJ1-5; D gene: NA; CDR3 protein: ASSLVRESNQPQH
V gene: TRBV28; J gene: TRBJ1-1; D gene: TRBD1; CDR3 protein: ASKTPGQGSMNTEAF
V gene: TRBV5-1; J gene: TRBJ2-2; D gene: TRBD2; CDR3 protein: ASSMGLAGAGELF
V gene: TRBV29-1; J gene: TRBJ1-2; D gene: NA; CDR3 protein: SVKVVGAVGYGYT
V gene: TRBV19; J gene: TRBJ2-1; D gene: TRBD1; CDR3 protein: ASNLRDRARNEQF
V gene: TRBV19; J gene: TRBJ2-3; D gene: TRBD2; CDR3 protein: ASSQSSGTLIFTDTQY
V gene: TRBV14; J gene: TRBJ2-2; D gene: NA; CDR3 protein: ASSQDRAEELF
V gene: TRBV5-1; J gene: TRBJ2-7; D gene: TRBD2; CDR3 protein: ASSPSGGGSYEQY
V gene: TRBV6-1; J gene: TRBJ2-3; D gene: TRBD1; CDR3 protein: ASKFDRGGTDTQY
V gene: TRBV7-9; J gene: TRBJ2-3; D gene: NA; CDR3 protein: ATSTGSGTDTQY
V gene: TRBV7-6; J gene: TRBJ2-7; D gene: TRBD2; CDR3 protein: ASSPRGLADGEQY
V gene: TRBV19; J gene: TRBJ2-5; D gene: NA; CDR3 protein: ASSIAGTQETQY
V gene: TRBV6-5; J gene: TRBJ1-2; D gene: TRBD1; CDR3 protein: ASSPTGVVGYT
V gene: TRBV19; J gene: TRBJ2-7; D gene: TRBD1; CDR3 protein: ASSTRTGGYEQY
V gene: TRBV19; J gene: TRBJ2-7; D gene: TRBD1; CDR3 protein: ASSLASGQNYEQY
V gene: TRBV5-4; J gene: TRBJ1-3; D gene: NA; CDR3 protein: ASSQGPWLSEDTIY
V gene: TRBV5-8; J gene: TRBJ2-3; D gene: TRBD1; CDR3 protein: ASSLRDSSTDTQY
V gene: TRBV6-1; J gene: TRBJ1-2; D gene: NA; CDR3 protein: ASSEQGSPNYGYT
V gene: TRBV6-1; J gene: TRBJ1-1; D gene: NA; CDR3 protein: ASSEEGMNTEAF
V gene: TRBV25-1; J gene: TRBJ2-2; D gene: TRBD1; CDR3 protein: ASNRGTGELF
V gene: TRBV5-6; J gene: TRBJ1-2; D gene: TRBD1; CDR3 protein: ASSLGAGGGYT
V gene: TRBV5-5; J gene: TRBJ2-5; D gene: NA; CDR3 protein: ASSLGFETEQETQY
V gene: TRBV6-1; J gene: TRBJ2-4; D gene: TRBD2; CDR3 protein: ASSDVAGGYFQY
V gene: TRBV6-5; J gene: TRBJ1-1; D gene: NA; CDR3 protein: ASSYLGNTEAF
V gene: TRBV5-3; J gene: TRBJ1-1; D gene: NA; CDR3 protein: ASNPFQAEAF
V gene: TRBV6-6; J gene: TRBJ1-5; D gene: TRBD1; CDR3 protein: ASSGRTGGDQPQH
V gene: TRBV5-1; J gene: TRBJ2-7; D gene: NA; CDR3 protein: ASSLEGTGNNEQY
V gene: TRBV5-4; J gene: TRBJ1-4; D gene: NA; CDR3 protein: VCGGPGDEKLF
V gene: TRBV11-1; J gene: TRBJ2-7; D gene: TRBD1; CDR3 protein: ASSSTGGIYEQY
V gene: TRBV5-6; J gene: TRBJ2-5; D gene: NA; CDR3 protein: ATRVLMLAEETQY
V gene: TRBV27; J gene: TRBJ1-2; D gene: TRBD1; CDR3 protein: ASSLSGQGVIH
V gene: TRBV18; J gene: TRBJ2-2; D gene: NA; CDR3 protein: ASSPGRTNTGELF
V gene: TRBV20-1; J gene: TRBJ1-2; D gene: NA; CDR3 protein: SPDWGYT
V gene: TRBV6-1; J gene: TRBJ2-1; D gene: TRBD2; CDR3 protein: ASSELAGGQF
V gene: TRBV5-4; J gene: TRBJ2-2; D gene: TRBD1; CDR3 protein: ASRPPGGDELF
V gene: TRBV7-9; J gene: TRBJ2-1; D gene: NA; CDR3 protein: ASSLWLTGSYNEQF
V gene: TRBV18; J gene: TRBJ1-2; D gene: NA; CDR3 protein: ASSPNPRNGRHGYT
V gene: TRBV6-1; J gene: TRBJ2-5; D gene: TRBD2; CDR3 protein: ASSATGLAGQETQY
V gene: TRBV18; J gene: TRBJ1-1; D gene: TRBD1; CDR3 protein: ASSTMTGVNTEAF
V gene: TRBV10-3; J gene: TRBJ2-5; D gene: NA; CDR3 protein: AISDNQETQY
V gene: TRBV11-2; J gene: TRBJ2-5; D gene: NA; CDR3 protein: ASSLDEETQY
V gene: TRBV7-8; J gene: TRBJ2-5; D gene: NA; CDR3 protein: ASSLAMETQY
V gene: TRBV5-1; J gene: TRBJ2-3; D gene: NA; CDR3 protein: ASSKVEARDTQY
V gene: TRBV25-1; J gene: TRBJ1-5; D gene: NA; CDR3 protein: ASCGAGQGQPQH
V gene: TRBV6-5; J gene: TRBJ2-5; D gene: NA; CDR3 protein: ASSYPEETQY
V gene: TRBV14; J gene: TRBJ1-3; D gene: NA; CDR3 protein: ASSQGLGWTGNTIY
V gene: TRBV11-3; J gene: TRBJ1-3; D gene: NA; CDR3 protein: ASSLALHPGNTIY